The text below deals with one TCR beta chain. Its antigen is unidentified. These data come from a study of beta chain features in type 1 diabetes. Findings and caveats of the study: TCRB CDR3s from Type 1 diabetes patients were moderately but significantly shorter in all four CD4+ subsets. HLA effects on TCRB rearrangement stayed unresolved here. Junctions at VDJ sites from type 1 diabetes patients had fewer insertions and more deletions.

Expressed TCRB transcripts got sequenced, as all isolated RNA was reverse transcribed. Assay used: immunoSEQ multiplex PCR; TCRdb lists only in-frame clones, some missing. The sample lists around 16,000 clones, just over 70% occurring once. Sorting with CD45RO/CCR7/CD25/CD127/CD95/CD27 yielded naive, central memory, regulatory and stem-like memory CD4+ cells. Every sorted population was more than 95% pure. The CDR3 covers 16 residues. The clonotype comes from a man between 25 and 39 years old with type 1 diabetes. The chain recombines TRBV12-2 with TRBJ2-7; the table's D gene call, TRBD2, was not cross checked with the DNA. TRBV12-2 is annotated as a pseudogene. Source material: stem cell memory CD4+ T cells from blood. This CDR3 reads CASRLADFLVRNEQYF. The CDR3 region has the DNA TGTGCAAGTCGCTTAGCGGACTTCTTGGTGCGAAACGAGCAGTACTTC.